This TCR beta chain was found in a study of blood T cell repertoires in COVID-19. Study-wide background: T cells, B-cell-depleted T cells, or PBMCs supplied cDNA or gDNA.

Here immunoSEQ multiplex PCR was the method, and the copy in TCRdb shows in-frame clones only, minus some. The sample records about 190,000 clones, under 80% being singletons. Germline lookup yields CDR1 MGHRA and CDR2 YSYEKL. The CDR3 spans 14 residues. V shed 2 bases and J 6 bases; nucleotides not matched to a gene: 7. V is TRBV4-1 and J is TRBJ2-7, with 7 bases lining up with TRBD1. This clonotype was obtained from a man aged 45 to 65 who had recovered from COVID-19. The sample consisted of peripheral blood. The CDR3 reads CASSQRQGESEQYF. In DNA form, the CDR3 reads TGCGCCAGCAGCCAACGACAGGGCGAGAGCGAGCAGTACTTC.